Following are 13 T cell receptor beta chains from one sample sequenced in a study of shared clonotypes between healthy human individuals. TCRdb's copy holds only in-frame clones and misses some; the assay was immunoSEQ multiplex PCR. This table holds around 2.3 million clones, approximately 95% found once. The sequencing input was naive CD4+ T cells sorted from blood. The subset: CD45RA+ positively selected. The origin of the receptors is a man aged 18 to 35 in good health.

V gene TRBV7-2 combines with J gene TRBJ2-7; the D gene is possibly TRBD2 (6 bases). Trimming removed 5 bases from V and 4 bases from J, with 18 bases in between. CDR1 and CDR2 (germline): SGHTA, FQGNSA. This CDR3 has 15 amino acids. The CDR3 loop reads CASSPGAAAGYEQYF. CDR3 DNA sequence: TGTGCCAGCAGCCCAGGTGCTGCCGCGGGGTACGAGCAGTACTTC.

This clone was counted only a few times. The rearrangement uses TRBV28 and TRBJ1-6; weak D call: TRBD1 (6 bases). V was shortened by 8 bases and J by 7 bases, with 12 bases between the two germline ends. The CDR3 has 13 amino acids. The germline V gene has CDR1 MDHEN and CDR2 SYDVKM. The CDR3 reads CASLGQRNSPLHF. Here the CDR3 DNA reads TGTGCCAGCCTCGGACAGAGAAATTCACCCCTCCACTTT.

About this clone itself: Other DNA sequences of this sample code for an identical CDR3. This rearrangement joins TRBV7-2 to TRBJ1-2; possible D gene TRBD1, 6 bases. CDR1 is SGHTA and CDR2 is FQGNSA in the germline V gene. With 1 base removed from V and 0 bases from J, the gap between germline ends came to 9 bases. CDR3 length: 15 amino acids. CDR3 DNA sequence: TGTGCCAGCAGCTTAGTCGGGGGCGCTAACTATGGCTACACCTTC. This sequence encodes CASSLVGGANYGYTF. Complete variable domain (other parts from reference TRBV7-2 and TRBJ1-2): GAGVSQSPSNKVTEKGKDVELRCDPISGHTALYWYRQSLGQGLEFLIYFQGNSAPDKSGLPSDRFSAERTGGSVSTLTIQRTQQEDSAVYLCASSLVGGANYGYTFGSGTRLTVV.

The chain recombines TRBV5-6 with TRBJ2-6; 8 positions agree with TRBD2. This CDR3 has 19 residues. Trimming removed 0 bases from V and 0 bases from J; junction bases left unmatched: 8. Per germline, CDR1 SGHDT and CDR2 YYEEEE. The CDR3 sequence: CASSLVSLAGSSGANVLTF. The CDR3 coding sequence is TGTGCCAGCAGCTTGGTTTCGCTAGCGGGTAGCTCTGGGGCCAACGTCCTGACTTTC.

The chain uses TRBV11-2 and TRBJ2-1; D is undetermined. CDR3 length: 16 residues. Germline lookup yields CDR1 SGHAT and CDR2 FQNNGV. V was trimmed by 5 bases and J by 5 bases, leaving 19 bases between them. The CDR3 loop reads CASSRPQWGTNNEQFF. The CDR3 DNA sequence: TGTGCCAGCAGCCGACCCCAGTGGGGAACCAACAATGAGCAGTTCTTC.

The rearrangement uses TRBV6-1 and TRBJ1-5; 8 bases match TRBD1. CDR1 is MNHNS, CDR2 SASEGT, per germline. V lost 5 bases, J lost 5 bases, and 8 bases stayed unmatched. This CDR3 has 15 residues. This chain's CDR3 is CASSSIDRGYQPQHF. DNA of the CDR3: TGTGCCAGCAGTAGCATCGACAGGGGTTATCAGCCCCAGCATTTT.

The chain carries TRBV6-5 and TRBJ1-2; TRBD1 matches at 7 bases. The CDR3 spans 14 residues. J was trimmed by 1 base and V by 7 bases; bases with no gene match: 6. The V gene's germline CDR1 is MNHEY and CDR2 SVGAGI. CDR3 sequence (DNA): TGTGCCAGCACCACGGGACAGCTTAACTATGGCTACACCTTC. Its translation: CASTTGQLNYGYTF.

The chain is built from TRBV7-8 and TRBJ1-2; possible D gene TRBD1, 6 bases. The CDR3 has 14 amino acids. Trimming stripped 10 bases from V and 3 bases from J, with 18 bases between. Germline-derived CDR1 and CDR2 are SGHVS and FQNEAQ. The CDR3 bases are TGTGCCACCCACCGGGGGCCAGTTGACTATGGCTACACCTTC. Encoded protein: CATHRGPVDYGYTF.

V gene TRBV6-1 combines with J gene TRBJ1-2, with a possible D match to TRBD1 (6 bases). The germline V and J ends were trimmed by 5 bases and 4 bases, with 14 bases remaining between them. The CDR3 runs to 14 residues. The germline gives CDR1 MNHNS, CDR2 SASEGT. The CDR3 DNA sequence: TGTGCCAGCAGTAGTGGGGGGGCAGTCTATGGCTACACCTTC. Its protein is CASSSGGAVYGYTF.

The CDR3 DNA sequence: TGTGCCAGCAGTGAGGGGGTGCCCCAGCATTTT. It codes for CASSEGVPQHF. This chain links TRBV6-1 with TRBJ1-5; TRBD1 might be the D (5 bases). Trimming shortened V by 3 bases and J by 9 bases, and 6 bases separated the two germline ends. Per the germline V gene, CDR1 is MNHNS and CDR2 is SASEGT. The CDR3 has 11 residues.

The chain joins TRBV6-5 to TRBJ1-5; D is ambiguous. The length of the CDR3 is 13 residues. Germline CDR1 and CDR2: MNHEY and SVGAGI. The V end was cut by 7 bases, the J end by 2 bases, with 9 bases between. This CDR3 reads CASMAGRNQPQHF. The DNA of the CDR3 is TGTGCCAGCATGGCAGGACGCAATCAGCCCCAGCATTTT.

V and J are TRBV6-1 and TRBJ1-2, with TRBD1 matching 10 bases. V lost 6 bases to trimming and J lost 7 bases; unmatched junction nucleotides: 8. CDR1 is MNHNS, CDR2 SASEGT, per germline. This CDR3 comprises 14 residues. The CDR3 sequence is CASRSDRGLSGYTF. The CDR3, as DNA: TGTGCCAGCAGATCCGACAGGGGGCTGAGTGGCTACACCTTC.

In this sample, this clone turned up once. V and J are TRBV7-9 and TRBJ1-1; 7 bases are shared with TRBD1. V dropped 3 bases and J dropped 0; count of bases not matched to a gene: 13. Germline V CDR1 and CDR2: SEHNR, FQNEAQ (reference sequence). This CDR3 contains 18 residues. The CDR3 loop is CASSFHRGVNRMNTEAFF. The CDR3 coding sequence is TGTGCCAGCAGCTTTCACAGGGGCGTCAACAGAATGAACACTGAAGCTTTCTTT. The full variable domain, in which reference TRBV7-9 and TRBJ1-1 provide the parts outside the CDR3, is DTGVSQNPRHKITKRGQNVTFRCDPISEHNRLYWYRQTLGQGPEFLTYFQNEAQLEKSRLLSDRFSAERPKGSFSTLEIQRTEQGDSAMYLCASSFHRGVNRMNTEAFFGQGTRLTVV.